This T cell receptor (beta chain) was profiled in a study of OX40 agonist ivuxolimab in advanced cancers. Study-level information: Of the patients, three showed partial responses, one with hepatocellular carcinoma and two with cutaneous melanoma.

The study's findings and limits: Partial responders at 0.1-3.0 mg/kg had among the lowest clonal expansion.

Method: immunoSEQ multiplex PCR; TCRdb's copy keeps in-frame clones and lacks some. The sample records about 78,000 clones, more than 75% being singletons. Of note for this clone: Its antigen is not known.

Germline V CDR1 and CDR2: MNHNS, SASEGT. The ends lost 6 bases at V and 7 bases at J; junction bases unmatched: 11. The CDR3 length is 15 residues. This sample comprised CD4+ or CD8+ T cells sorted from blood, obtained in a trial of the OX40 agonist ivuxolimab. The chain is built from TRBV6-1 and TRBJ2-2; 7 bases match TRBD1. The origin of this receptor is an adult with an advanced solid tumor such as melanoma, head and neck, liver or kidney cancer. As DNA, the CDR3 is TGTGCCAGCAGCGAACAAGGGGGCCCCGTCGGGGAGCTGTTTTTT. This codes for CASSEQGGPVGELFF.